This passage covers 14 T cell receptor beta chains from one sample sequenced in a study of post-analysis software for immune sequencing data. Included in the TCR beta cDNA libraries were unique molecular identifiers. TCRdb ran MiXCR on the PCR reads and lists one entry per CDR3 protein. The repertoire has about 150,000 distinct CDR3 sequences, 30% of them found once; the top ten carry approximately 1.4%. Study-level points and caveats: In patients, a few TRBV segments were more frequent than in controls, with TRBV5-6, TRBV5-1 and TRBV20-1 among them.

The antigens of these receptors remain unknown. Specimen: blood. The receptors shown here come from a girl aged 10-17 years with multiple sclerosis.

V gene TRBV28 combines with J gene TRBJ2-7; D is unresolved. The CDR3 runs 15 residues. Germline V gene lookup returns CDR1 MDHEN and CDR2 SYDVKM. Trimming shortened V by 6 bases and J by 7 bases, and 22 bases separated the two germline ends. The DNA for the CDR3 is TGTGCCAGCAGGGCCGACATCGGTGGCCCTCGTGAGCAGTACTTC. This translates into CASRADIGGPREQYF.

The rearrangement joins TRBV7-6 to TRBJ2-5, with D possibly matching TRBD2 (5 bases). The V gene's germline CDR1 is SGHVS and CDR2 FNYEAQ. The CDR3 covers 15 residues. With 1 base removed from V and 0 bases from J, the gap between germline ends came to 9 bases. Written as DNA, the CDR3 is TGTGCCAGCAGCTTAGATGACGGGGACCAAGAGACCCAGTACTTC. Protein: CASSLDDGDQETQYF.

The genes are TRBV5-1 and TRBJ2-3; D possibly corresponds to TRBD1 (6 bases). The length of the CDR3 is 13 residues. Germline loops: CDR1 SGHRS, CDR2 YFSETQ. V gave up 4 bases and J gave up 1 base, with 7 bases separating them. CDR3 bases: TGCGCCAGCAGCCCAGGGGGCACAGATACGCAGTATTTT. Translated, it gives CASSPGGTDTQYF.

The rearrangement joins TRBV5-1 to TRBJ2-1; tentative D call: TRBD2 (6 bases). CDR1 and CDR2 (germline): SGHRS, YFSETQ. V lost 5 bases and J lost 4, with 13 bases in between. This CDR3 is 14 amino acids long. In nucleotides, the CDR3 is TGCGCCAGCAGGCCGACTAGTTCATACAATGAGCAGTTCTTC. Translated, it gives CASRPTSSYNEQFF.

This clonotype was seen just once. The chain couples TRBV5-1 to TRBJ1-6; D is possibly TRBD1 (5 bases). Germline values: CDR1 SGHRS, CDR2 YFSETQ. Trimming removed 4 bases from V and 1 base from J, with 12 bases in between. The CDR3 has 16 amino acids. This CDR3 is CASSTGDDSYNSPLHF. DNA for the CDR3: TGCGCCAGCAGCACGGGGGACGATTCCTATAATTCACCCCTCCACTTT.

This clonotype was seen many times. The chain couples TRBV7-8 to TRBJ2-1; no reliable D call. Germline CDR1 and CDR2: SGHVS and FQNEAQ. The germline V and J ends were trimmed by 5 bases and 0 bases, with 8 bases remaining between them. The CDR3 contains 14 residues. The DNA for the CDR3 is TGTGCCAGCAGCGCCCGAAACTCCTACAATGAGCAGTTCTTC. This gives the protein CASSARNSYNEQFF. The variable domain in full, with the rest retrieved from reference TRBV7-8 and TRBJ2-1, is GAGVSQSPRYKVAKRGQDVALRCDPISGHVSLFWYQQALGQGPEFLTYFQNEAQLDKSGLPSDRFFAERPEGSVSTLKIQRTQQEDSAVYLCASSARNSYNEQFFGPGTRLTVL.

The chain has TRBV4-1 and TRBJ2-5; the D is unclear. The CDR3 has 15 amino acids. V lost 3 bases and J 5 bases, leaving 16 bases between the germline ends. Germline CDR1 reads MGHRA; CDR2 reads YSYEKL. CDR3 loop: CASSQLVGPRETQYF. The CDR3 DNA reads as TGCGCCAGCAGCCAGCTGGTGGGTCCTCGGGAGACCCAGTACTTC.

About this clonotype: Possible read error: a much larger clone is one base away. The CDR3 spells CSARRQETQYF. CDR3 DNA: TGCAGTGCTAGAAGACAAGAGACCCAGTACTTC. This chain joins TRBV20-1 and TRBJ2-5; unclear D gene. Germline lookup yields CDR1 DFQATT and CDR2 SNEGSKA (reference sequence). V shed 2 bases and J shed 2 bases, with 3 bases lying between them. The CDR3 runs 11 residues.

With regard to this clonotype: A much larger clone is a single base away; this may be a read error. The rearrangement joins TRBV12-3 or TRBV12-4 to TRBJ2-5; the D gene is possibly TRBD1 (6 bases). TRBJ2-7 explains the end of the DNA better; the J call may be wrong. The CDR3 sequence is 14 residues long. The CDR3 loop reads CAGSIRDTRYEQYF. CDR3 in DNA: TGTGCCGGCAGCATCCGGGACACCCGTTACGAGCAGTACTTC.

This clonotype was detected only a few times. The chain employs TRBV5-1 and TRBJ1-4, with TRBD1 matching 8 bases. CDR1 is SGHRS and CDR2 is YFSETQ in the germline V gene. With 4 bases clipped from V and 0 bases from J, the junction kept 5 bases outside the gene matches. This CDR3 region has 16 residues. The CDR3 nucleotides read TGCGCCAGCAGCGGGGGACAGGAGACAACTAATGAAAAACTGTTTTTT. It yields the protein CASSGGQETTNEKLFF.

To note about this clonotype: At one boundary the junction diverges from the germline segment, which might be a read error. This chain joins TRBV10-3 and TRBJ2-1; 11 nucleotides match TRBD2. Germline V gene lookup returns CDR1 ENHRY and CDR2 SYGVKD. The CDR3 contains 18 residues. The CDR3 DNA follows: TGTGCCATCAACATAGGACTAGCGGGCCCCGACTCCTACAGTGAGCAGTTCTTC. This sequence encodes CAINIGLAGPDSYSEQFF.

This clonotype was recorded many times. The chain uses TRBV27 and TRBJ2-5; no definite D call. The ends were cut back, 5 bases at V and 1 base at J, with 8 bases in the middle. The CDR3 is made up of 13 amino acids. The germline V gene encodes CDR1 MNHEY and CDR2 SMNVEV (reference sequence). The CDR3 sequence is CASSAWGQETQYF. The DNA for the CDR3 is TGTGCCAGCAGTGCTTGGGGCCAAGAGACCCAGTACTTC.

The table lists this clonotype with many counts. This sequence joins TRBV5-1 and TRBJ2-1; maybe TRBD2 (6 bases). Trimming removed 3 bases from V and 8 bases from J, with 9 bases in between. Germline CDR1 is SGHRS and CDR2 is YFSETQ. The CDR3 totals 12 residues. This CDR3 is CASSSPGDEQFF. In DNA form, the CDR3 reads TGCGCCAGCAGCTCCCCGGGGGATGAGCAGTTCTTC.

This clonotype was counted many times. CDR3 DNA sequence: TGTGCCAGTAGTATTACTTTCGGCAGGGGGTCCAATCAGCCCCAGCATTTT. Its protein is CASSITFGRGSNQPQHF. This chain uses TRBV19 with TRBJ1-5, with 7 bases that match TRBD1. CDR1 and CDR2 from the germline V gene are LNHDA and SQIVND (reference sequence). Losses at the gene ends were 3 bases for V and 3 bases for J; bases not matched to a gene: 11. The CDR3 has 17 residues.